The clone carrying this TCR beta chain was recorded many times. This record comes from a study of low-dose radiotherapy and immunotherapy resistance in tumors. Turning to the study itself: Every 2 weeks, cohort 1 got 0.5 Gy, reaching 6.5 Gy to the planning target volume.

Documented time point: after trial treatment. Regarding treatment: LDRT plus nivolumab, ipilimumab, low-dose cyclophosphamide and aspirin (RACIN trial). Alpha- and beta-chain coverage of first-strand cDNA came from TRAV- and TRBV-specific primers. The TCRs were subjected to amplification over 20 PCR cycles employing a constant-region primer in conjunction with a V-primer adapter. TCRdb passed the reads through MiXCR, listing each CDR3 protein once. The table lists about 35,000 distinct CDR3 sequences, around 21% of them singletons, with about a tenth in the top ten. The source of this sequence is a female donor with ovarian cancer. The sequencing used PBMCs, collected after low-dose radiotherapy plus immunotherapy.

CDR3 protein: CSVVSGTTEAFF. In nucleotides, the CDR3 is TGCAGCGTTGTCTCCGGGACTACTGAAGCTTTCTTT. V usage is TRBV29-1 and J usage is TRBJ1-1; the D gene is possibly TRBD1 (5 bases). The germline CDR1 and CDR2 sequences are SQVTM and ANQGSEA. The V end was cut by 4 bases, the J end by 5 bases, with 11 bases between. CDR3 length: 12 residues.